The 26 T cell receptor beta chains in this list originate from one sample, sequenced in a study of cytomegalovirus exposure and HLA in healthy donors. 13 Jbeta primers and 60 Vbeta primers were used for the PCR. The assay was immunoSEQ multiplex PCR, and TCRdb's table has in-frame clones only and misses some. The sample records more than 110,000 clones, 78% being singletons. Sequencing was carried out using PBMCs. These receptors all stem from a male donor in good health and CMV-seronegative.

A few counts support this clone. J is TRBJ1-1 and V is TRBV18; possibly TRBD1 for D (6 bases). There are 13 residues in the CDR3. The V gene's germline CDR1 is KGHSH and CDR2 LQKENI. V dropped 3 bases and J dropped 7 bases, with 12 bases sitting between them. Here the CDR3 reads CASSPYREGEAFF. The CDR3 DNA reads TGTGCCAGCTCACCTTACAGGGAAGGTGAAGCTTTCTTT.

This clone was observed at least ten times. This rearrangement joins TRBV7-2 to TRBJ2-7; TRBD1 might be the D (6 bases). V was clipped by 5 bases and J by 6 bases, with 14 bases between them. There are 13 residues in the CDR3. CDR1 and CDR2 (germline): SGHTA, FQGNSA. The DNA for the CDR3 is TGTGCCAGCAGCCAGGGGACAATCACCGAGCAGTACTTC. This translates into CASSQGTITEQYF.

The chain recombines TRBV5-4 with TRBJ1-3, with D hard to call. Germline V gives CDR1 SGHNT, CDR2 YYREEE (reference sequence). V was trimmed by 0 bases and J by 0 bases, leaving 7 bases between them. CDR3 length: 15 residues. This chain's CDR3 is CASSLDRDSGNTIYF. In nucleotides, the CDR3 is TGTGCCAGCAGCTTGGACAGAGACTCTGGAAACACCATATATTTT.

This chain uses TRBV10-3 with TRBJ1-2; TRBD1 is a possible D gene (5 bases). Trimming stripped 0 bases from V and 4 bases from J, with 15 bases between. The germline CDR1 and CDR2 sequences are ENHRY and SYGVKD. CDR3 length: 16 residues. CDR3 loop: CAISESGGGGVYGYTF. The DNA for the CDR3 is TGTGCCATCAGTGAGTCCGGAGGCGGGGGGGTCTATGGCTACACCTTC.

The rearrangement links TRBV6-1 to TRBJ2-3, with D possibly being TRBD2 (5 bases). V was clipped by 2 bases and J by 2 bases, with 14 bases between them. This CDR3 has 16 amino acids. Germline CDR1 and CDR2: MNHNS and SASEGT. The CDR3 region is CASSESGRGYTDTQYF. The CDR3 nucleotides are TGTGCCAGCAGTGAAAGTGGACGGGGTTACACAGATACGCAGTATTTT.

This clone has only a few counts. V and J are TRBV2 and TRBJ2-3; TRBD2 is a possible D gene (5 bases). V was clipped by 8 bases and J by 3 bases, with 21 bases between them. The CDR3 sequence is 16 residues long. The germline gives CDR1 SNHLY, CDR2 FYNNEI. This CDR3 is CASFFLGESGTDTQYF. In nucleotides, the CDR3 is TGTGCCAGCTTCTTTCTCGGGGAAAGTGGGACAGATACGCAGTATTTT. Together with reference TRBV2 and TRBJ2-3, the CDR3 gives the full variable domain: EPEVTQTPSHQVTQMGQEVILRCVPISNHLYFYWYRQILGQKVEFLVSFYNNEISEKSEIFDDQFSVERPDGSNFTLKIRSTKLEDSAMYFCASFFLGESGTDTQYFGPGTRLTVL.

This chain links TRBV11-1 with TRBJ2-3; TRBD1 is a possible D gene (6 bases). Germline-derived CDR1 and CDR2 are SGHAT and FQDESV (reference sequence). There are 16 residues in the CDR3. The ends were cut back, 5 bases at V and 0 bases at J, with 15 bases in the middle. The CDR3 reads CASSQGTSSSTDTQYF. Written as DNA, the CDR3 is TGTGCCAGCAGCCAGGGGACGTCCTCTAGCACAGATACGCAGTATTTT.

The chain couples TRBV5-5 to TRBJ1-1; 7 bases match TRBD1. V lost 4 bases to trimming and J lost 8 bases; unmatched junction nucleotides: 8. CDR3 size: 13 residues. The germline CDR1 and CDR2 sequences are SGHKS and YYEKEE (reference sequence). CDR3 bases: TGTGCCAGCAGCCGAGGACAGGAGGTAGAAGCTTTCTTT. It translates to CASSRGQEVEAFF.

This chain links TRBV2 with TRBJ2-3; TRBD2 might be the D (6 bases). The CDR3 consists of 15 residues. Germline loops: CDR1 SNHLY, CDR2 FYNNEI. V lost 5 bases and J 3 bases, leaving 15 bases between the germline ends. The CDR3 spells CASSRLVIPTDTQYF. For the CDR3, the DNA is TGTGCCAGCAGTAGACTAGTGATCCCGACAGATACGCAGTATTTT.

J is TRBJ2-1 and V is TRBV9; 7 positions match TRBD1. The CDR3 totals 13 residues. The V and J ends lost 0 bases and 10 bases, in that order; junction bases with no gene match: 4. The germline V gene has CDR1 SGDLS and CDR2 YYNGEE. DNA of the CDR3: TGTGCCAGCAGCGTAGATATAGGGGGCGAGCAGTTCTTC. Its translation is CASSVDIGGEQFF.

The CDR3 protein is CASSDTGERTEAFF. The CDR3 nucleotides read TGTGCCAGCAGCGACACAGGGGAGCGAACTGAAGCTTTCTTT. This sequence joins TRBV9 and TRBJ1-1; TRBD1 matches at 7 bases. The CDR3 consists of 14 residues. Per germline, CDR1 SGDLS and CDR2 YYNGEE. V shed 3 bases and J 5 bases; nucleotides not matched to a gene: 7.

This clone was picked up one time. This rearrangement joins TRBV29-1 to TRBJ1-2; D gene unclear. The germline CDR1 and CDR2 sequences are SQVTM and ANQGSEA. Trimming removed 4 bases from V and 8 bases from J, with 14 bases in between. The CDR3 is made up of 12 amino acids. CDR3 bases: TGCAGCGTTGTAGAGACATCCTACGGCTACACCTTC. Protein product: CSVVETSYGYTF.

This clone was counted between two and nine times. The genes are TRBV4-2 and TRBJ2-2; D unclear. The V end was cut by 0 bases, the J end by 10 bases, with 9 bases between. The length of the CDR3 is 13 residues. Germline assignment: CDR1 LGHNA and CDR2 YNFKEQ. CDR3 protein: CASSQETKQELFF. CDR3 DNA sequence: TGTGCCAGCAGCCAAGAGACAAAACAGGAGCTGTTTTTT.

The chain combines TRBV6-1 with TRBJ1-1; D unresolved. Germline values: CDR1 MNHNS, CDR2 SASEGT. The V end was cut by 4 bases, the J end by 3 bases, with 15 bases between. The CDR3 runs to 15 residues. CDR3 residues: CASSVRILRDTEAFF. The CDR3 coding sequence is TGTGCCAGCAGTGTTCGGATCCTGCGGGACACTGAAGCTTTCTTT.

About this clone itself: A read error may produce the germline difference seen at one junction end. J is TRBJ1-1 and V is TRBV2; TRBD1 agrees at 9 bases. Per germline, CDR1 SNHLY and CDR2 FYNNEI. The CDR3 is 15 residues long. CDR3 nucleotides: TGTTCCAGCAGTGGACAGGGGATGACGGACACTGAAGCTTTCTTT. As protein: CSSSGQGMTDTEAFF.

This clone was counted between two and nine times. The rearrangement uses TRBV19 and TRBJ1-5; D is unclear. Germline CDR1 is LNHDA and CDR2 is SQIVND (reference sequence). The germline V and J ends were trimmed by 1 base and 9 bases, with 7 bases remaining between them. This CDR3 comprises 12 residues. The CDR3 nucleotides are TGTGCCAGTAGTATAGCCCTCCGGCCCCAGCATTTT. Its protein product is CASSIALRPQHF.

This chain uses TRBV12-5 with TRBJ1-2; tentatively, D is TRBD1 (5 bases). V lost 1 base, J lost 4 bases, and 10 bases lay in between. The CDR3 totals 14 residues. Germline-derived CDR1 and CDR2 are LGHNT and FRNRAP. CDR3 amino acids: CASGLAGVFYGYTF. As DNA, the CDR3 is TGTGCTAGTGGTTTGGCGGGGGTGTTCTATGGCTACACCTTC.

The rearrangement joins TRBV28 to TRBJ2-1; 7 positions agree with TRBD1. Per the germline V gene, CDR1 is MDHEN and CDR2 is SYDVKM. The CDR3 loop spans 16 amino acids. The ends lost 5 bases at V and 7 bases at J; junction bases unmatched: 14. The CDR3 spells CASSLPQGQLENEQFF. The CDR3 DNA sequence: TGTGCCAGCAGTCTTCCCCAGGGACAGCTGGAGAATGAGCAGTTCTTC.

Here the CDR3 reads CAWEIAGTGFGEQYF. In nucleotides, the CDR3 is TGTGCCTGGGAGATCGCCGGGACAGGGTTTGGCGAGCAGTACTTC. V usage is TRBV30 and J usage is TRBJ2-7; TRBD1 aligns across 9 bases. The CDR3 has 15 amino acids. The V gene end was trimmed by 5 bases and the J gene end by 6 bases; junction bases not matched to a gene: 14. Germline CDR1 is GTSNPN and CDR2 is SVGIG (reference sequence).

This clone has only one observation. An end of the junction does not agree with germline; a read error may underlie this. The chain joins TRBV7-9 to TRBJ2-7, with D hard to call. The CDR3 is 14 residues long. Germline V gives CDR1 SEHNR, CDR2 FQNEAQ (reference sequence). The DNA of the CDR3 is TGTTCCAGCAGCTTATCCCCACTCTCCTACGAGCAGTACTTC. Its protein is CSSSLSPLSYEQYF.

The J gene is TRBJ2-1, the V gene TRBV7-8; possibly TRBD2 for D (5 bases). The germline CDR1 and CDR2 sequences are SGHVS and FQNEAQ. Trimming shortened V by 5 bases and J by 2 bases, and 7 bases separated the two germline ends. This CDR3 region has 13 residues. The CDR3 region is CASSNGAYNEQFF. Written as DNA, the CDR3 is TGTGCCAGCAGCAACGGGGCCTACAATGAGCAGTTCTTC.

This clone was found a few times. The CDR3 DNA sequence: TGTGCCTGGAAACGGGAGGGGAACACCGGGGAGCTGTTTTTT. Translating it yields CAWKREGNTGELFF. The rearrangement uses TRBV30 and TRBJ2-2; 8 bases are a match to TRBD2. This CDR3 has 14 residues. The V gene's germline CDR1 is GTSNPN and CDR2 SVGIG (reference sequence). After removal of 4 bases from V and 1 base from J, the junction contained 2 bases not matched to a gene.

This chain joins TRBV27 and TRBJ1-1; D not resolved. Germline CDR1 and CDR2: MNHEY and SMNVEV (reference sequence). Between the trimmed V and J ends, which lost 8 bases and 1 base, there was a span of 23 bases. The CDR3 has 17 residues. Here the CDR3 DNA reads TGTGCCAGCCGATTTTACCTGACACCCGATCGGAACACTGAAGCTTTCTTT. Its translation is CASRFYLTPDRNTEAFF.

CDR3 nucleotides: TGCGCCAGCAGCCCTCGGGGGAGGGAGGGGGAGTCTGGCTACACCTTC. It is translated as CASSPRGREGESGYTF. The J gene is TRBJ1-2, the V gene TRBV4-1; D may be TRBD1 (6 bases). The CDR3 is 16 amino acids. The V and J ends lost 4 bases and 7 bases respectively, with 22 bases between them. Germline V gene lookup returns CDR1 MGHRA and CDR2 YSYEKL.

V usage is TRBV9 and J usage is TRBJ2-7, with 9 nucleotides matching TRBD2. Germline values: CDR1 SGDLS, CDR2 YYNGEE. V shed 4 bases, J shed 2 bases, and the junction held 7 bases outside the gene matches. The CDR3 is made up of 15 amino acids. The CDR3 protein is CASSQSGGQTYEQYF. The CDR3 DNA reads TGTGCCAGCAGCCAGAGCGGGGGGCAGACCTACGAGCAGTACTTC.

This chain uses TRBV15 with TRBJ1-6; 10 bases match TRBD1. The germline CDR1 and CDR2 sequences are LNHNV and YYDKDF (reference sequence). The CDR3 spans 17 residues. The V gene end was trimmed by 3 bases and the J gene end by 10 bases; junction bases not matched to a gene: 12. This chain's CDR3 is CATSSRDPGQGNSPLHF. The CDR3 DNA reads TGTGCCACCAGCAGCCGTGACCCGGGACAGGGGAACTCACCCCTCCACTTT.